One sample yielded the 25 T cell receptor beta chains listed below, sequenced in a study of T-cell reconstitution after alpha-beta-depleted transplantation in children. Unique molecular identifiers were incorporated during preparation of the TCRbeta library. TCRdb used MiXCR to reprocess the PCR reads, holding one entry per CDR3 protein. The sample yields around 440,000 distinct CDR3 sequences, 10% to 13% seen once. The sequencing here drew on PBMCs, taken before TCRalphabeta/CD19-depleted stem cell transplant. These receptors were collected from a child aged 2-9 years with inherited bone marrow failure, due to receive a stem cell transplant.

The rearrangement joins TRBV4-3 to TRBJ1-3, with TRBD1 as a possible D gene (5 bases). This CDR3 comprises 16 residues. Germline assignment: CDR1 LGHNA and CDR2 YSLEER. V lost 1 base to trimming and J lost 0 bases, with 10 bases between them. The CDR3 DNA sequence: TGCGCCAGCAGCCAAGCGGGACGGATCTCTGGAAACACCATATATTTT. This translates into CASSQAGRISGNTIYF.

In its sample, this clonotype was seen many times. The chain employs TRBV29-1 and TRBJ2-7, with D tentatively TRBD1 (6 bases). Trimming took 5 bases from V and 3 from J, leaving 14 bases between them. This CDR3 comprises 13 residues. Germline CDR1 is SQVTM and CDR2 is ANQGSEA. CDR3 bases: TGCAGCGTTCGGCGAGGACAGCACTACGAGCAGTACTTC. Amino acids: CSVRRGQHYEQYF.

Regarding this clonotype: Possible read error: a much larger clone is one base away. V is TRBV6-2 or TRBV6-3 and J is TRBJ2-1; 7 bases fit TRBD1. V dropped 8 bases and J dropped 8; count of bases not matched to a gene: 18. CDR3 size: 16 residues. Germline CDR1 is MNHEY and CDR2 is SVGEGT. The CDR3: CASGELGLEGGHEQFF. The CDR3 nucleotides read TGTGCCAGCGGCGAACTTGGGTTGGAAGGGGGCCATGAGCAGTTCTTC.

For this clonotype: A clone one base away is much larger, so this may be a read error. The V call is TRBV7-8, the J call TRBJ2-1; 7 bases fit TRBD2. Germline lookup yields CDR1 SGHVS and CDR2 FQNEAQ. The CDR3 totals 17 residues. After removal of 5 bases from V and 4 bases from J, the junction contained 14 bases not matched to a gene. CDR3: CASSPRWLAEAYNEQFF. The CDR3 region has the DNA TGTGCCAGCAGCCCCAGGTGGCTAGCGGAGGCTTACAATGAGCAGTTCTTC.

The chain uses TRBV20-1 and TRBJ2-7; 12 positions match TRBD2. J gave up 4 bases and V 4 bases, and 8 bases lay outside the gene matches. The CDR3 has 15 residues. Germline V lookup: CDR1 DFQATT, CDR2 SNEGSKA (reference sequence). As DNA, the CDR3 is TGCAGTGCTACCTACGGACTAGCGGGACCTTACGAGCAGTACTTC. Translating gives CSATYGLAGPYEQYF.

V gene TRBV5-1 combines with J gene TRBJ2-2, with TRBD1 as a possible D gene (6 bases). Germline CDR1 reads SGHRS; CDR2 reads YFSETQ. V lost 3 bases to trimming and J lost 4 bases, with 13 bases between them. This CDR3 is 15 amino acids long. CDR3 loop: CASSSRSRGTGELFF. As DNA, the CDR3 is TGCGCCAGCAGCTCCCGCTCCAGGGGCACCGGGGAGCTGTTTTTT.

At least ten counts were recorded for this clonotype. This rearrangement joins TRBV20-1 to TRBJ2-5, with D hard to call. Trimming removed 3 bases from V and 1 base from J, with 6 bases in between. Germline CDR1 reads DFQATT; CDR2 reads SNEGSKA (reference sequence). This CDR3 spans 12 amino acids. The CDR3, as DNA: TGCAGTGCTAGGGGCCCCCAAGAGACCCAGTACTTC. Translating gives CSARGPQETQYF.

This clonotype was observed many times. The V gene is TRBV5-6, the J gene TRBJ2-3; D not certain. V dropped 4 bases and J dropped 6 bases, with 15 bases sitting between them. Germline lookup yields CDR1 SGHDT and CDR2 YYEEEE. The CDR3 loop spans 14 amino acids. The CDR3 DNA is TGTGCCAGCAGCCTCAGAAGGGTTCTGGATACGCAGTATTTT. Translation gives CASSLRRVLDTQYF.

This clonotype appeared many times. This chain connects TRBV6-2 or TRBV6-3 to TRBJ1-1; 7 positions match TRBD1. Trimming at V came to 7 bases and at J to 6 bases, leaving 8 bases not matched to a gene. CDR3 length equals 13 residues. The germline CDR1 and CDR2 sequences are MNHEY and SVGEGT. In nucleotides, the CDR3 is TGTGCCAGCAACTTCTATCAGGGGGCTGAAGCTTTCTTT. Amino acids: CASNFYQGAEAFF.

The chain joins TRBV9 to TRBJ2-3, with D maybe TRBD2 (7 bases). Germline assignment: CDR1 SGDLS and CDR2 YYNGEE. This CDR3 contains 15 residues. V dropped 0 bases and J dropped 4 bases, with 12 bases sitting between them. CDR3 sequence (DNA): TGTGCCAGCAGCGTAGAAGGGGGGGCGGCAGATACGCAGTATTTT. Its protein product is CASSVEGGAADTQYF. Full variable domain (missing parts from reference TRBV9 and TRBJ2-3): DSGVTQTPKHLITATGQRVTLRCSPRSGDLSVYWYQQSLDQGLQFLIQYYNGEERAKGNILERFSAQQFPDLHSELNLSSLELGDSALYFCASSVEGGAADTQYFGPGTRLTVL.

This clonotype was seen many times. The chain uses TRBV12-3 or TRBV12-4 and TRBJ2-3; D is possibly TRBD1 (6 bases). Trimming took 6 bases from V and 3 from J, leaving 10 bases between them. This CDR3 spans 13 amino acids. The CDR3 reads CASRERGTDTQYF. CDR3 bases: TGTGCCAGCAGGGAGAGGGGGACAGATACGCAGTATTTT.

V gene TRBV9 combines with J gene TRBJ2-7; D is possibly TRBD1 (5 bases). V was cut by 3 bases and J by 2 bases, with 15 bases left in between. This CDR3 region has 15 residues. CDR1 is SGDLS, CDR2 YYNGEE, per germline. Here the CDR3 reads CASSEHPTAPYEQYF. For the CDR3, the DNA is TGTGCCAGCAGCGAGCACCCGACAGCACCCTACGAGCAGTACTTC.

This chain links TRBV5-6 with TRBJ2-2; TRBD2 matches 11 bases. V gave up 0 bases and J gave up 8 bases; unmatched junction bases: 6. Germline lookup yields CDR1 SGHDT and CDR2 YYEEEE. The CDR3 is made up of 16 amino acids. The DNA of the CDR3 is TGTGCCAGCAGCTTGGGACTAGCGGGATTTGCGGGGGAGCTGTTTTTT. Translation gives CASSLGLAGFAGELFF.

In its sample, this clonotype was seen many times. The rearrangement uses TRBV12-3 or TRBV12-4 and TRBJ1-1; TRBD1 is a possible D gene (5 bases). The CDR3 extends over 13 amino acids. Trimming stripped 4 bases from V and 8 bases from J, with 14 bases between. The CDR3 region is CASSSGDGPEAFF. The CDR3 DNA follows: TGTGCCAGCAGTTCCGGGGACGGGCCCGAAGCTTTCTTT.

This clonotype was detected many times. The genes are TRBV29-1 and TRBJ2-1, with 9 nucleotides matching TRBD1. V lost 3 bases, J lost 9 bases, and 12 bases stayed unmatched. The germline V gene has CDR1 SQVTM and CDR2 ANQGSEA. The CDR3 has 15 amino acids. The CDR3 region is CSVDPKTGGTGEQFF. The CDR3 DNA reads as TGCAGCGTTGACCCAAAGACAGGGGGGACGGGTGAGCAGTTCTTC.

The sample holds many counts of this clonotype. This chain connects TRBV12-3 or TRBV12-4 to TRBJ2-6; 8 bases align to TRBD1. V shed 6 bases, J shed 4 bases, and the junction held 8 bases outside the gene matches. The CDR3 has 16 amino acids. CDR3 in amino acids: CASRPSRGLGANVLTF. CDR3 DNA sequence: TGTGCCAGCAGACCCTCCAGGGGGCTCGGGGCCAACGTCCTGACTTTC.

This clonotype was seen a few times. V and J are TRBV6-5 and TRBJ2-5; D gene unclear. This CDR3 contains 15 residues. The germline CDR1 and CDR2 sequences are MNHEY and SVGAGI. Deletions cut 2 bases from V and 5 bases from J, with 15 bases between. The DNA of the CDR3 is TGTGCCAGCAGTTACAAAGCTCTAATGATGGAGACCCAGTACTTC. Translating gives CASSYKALMMETQYF.

This clonotype has at least ten counts. The V and J genes are TRBV27 and TRBJ1-2; possible D gene TRBD1, 5 bases. Germline CDR1 is MNHEY and CDR2 is SMNVEV (reference sequence). V gave up 3 bases and J gave up 6 bases, with 20 bases separating them. The CDR3 has 16 amino acids. Here the CDR3 reads CASSFLPRQTNHGYTF. DNA for the CDR3: TGTGCCAGCAGTTTCCTACCCAGACAGACCAACCATGGCTACACCTTC.

This clonotype was found many times. This sequence joins TRBV4-3 and TRBJ1-6; D gene uncertain. V lost 4 bases and J 8 bases, leaving 18 bases between the germline ends. This CDR3 contains 16 residues. From germline, CDR1 is LGHNA and CDR2 YSLEER. In DNA form, the CDR3 reads TGCGCCAGCAGCCCTGGGTCCGCCGGCCGTTATTCACCCCTCCACTTT. It encodes CASSPGSAGRYSPLHF.

V and J are TRBV20-1 and TRBJ2-3, with D tentatively TRBD2 (6 bases). The CDR3 runs to 13 residues. Germline CDR1 DFQATT, CDR2 SNEGSKA (reference sequence). Trimming took off 1 base at V and 6 bases at J, with 11 bases between the two ends. This CDR3 reads CSARAGEADTQYF. In DNA form, the CDR3 reads TGCAGTGCTAGAGCGGGAGAGGCGGATACGCAGTATTTT.

A word on this clonotype: A much larger clone differs by one base, so this may be a read error. J is TRBJ2-5 and V is TRBV7-8; TRBD2 matches at 10 bases. The J segment lost 2 bases and the V segment lost 3 bases, leaving 12 bases of the junction unmatched. The germline CDR1 and CDR2 sequences are SGHVS and FQNEAQ. This CDR3 region has 18 residues. DNA of the CDR3: TGTGCCAGCAGCTTCCTAGCGGGAGCGCCTACAAGTCAAGAGACCCAGTACTTC. It is translated as CASSFLAGAPTSQETQYF. The full variable domain, with the rest looked up from reference TRBV7-8 and TRBJ2-5, is GAGVSQSPRYKVAKRGQDVALRCDPISGHVSLFWYQQALGQGPEFLTYFQNEAQLDKSGLPSDRFFAERPEGSVSTLKIQRTQQEDSAVYLCASSFLAGAPTSQETQYFGPGTRLLVL.

This clonotype was counted a few times. V and J are TRBV20-1 and TRBJ2-2; D is possibly TRBD1 or TRBD2 (5 bases each). The V gene lost 6 bases and the J gene lost 2 bases, with 16 bases spanning the gap. CDR1 and CDR2 (germline): DFQATT, SNEGSKA (reference sequence). The CDR3 totals 15 residues. DNA of the CDR3: TGCAGTGCGAGGGGCATAGGATATAACACCGGGGAGCTGTTTTTT. Protein sequence: CSARGIGYNTGELFF.

This clonotype was detected ten times or more. The chain is built from TRBV5-1 and TRBJ1-5, with D possibly TRBD1 on 5 matching bases. Germline CDR1 reads SGHRS; CDR2 reads YFSETQ. The CDR3 runs 14 residues. V was pared by 3 bases and J by 2 bases, with 9 bases between. For the CDR3, the DNA is TGCGCCAGCAGCTCAGGGATTGGCAATCAGCCCCAGCATTTT. Residues: CASSSGIGNQPQHF.

The table lists this clonotype with a few counts. V and J are TRBV12-3 or TRBV12-4 and TRBJ2-1; D is possibly TRBD2 (5 bases). V shed 1 base and J shed 2 bases, with 9 bases lying between them. The CDR3 is 15 residues long. The CDR3 sequence: CASSLDLLAYNEQFF. The DNA of the CDR3 is TGTGCCAGCAGTTTAGACCTACTAGCCTACAATGAGCAGTTCTTC.

This clonotype was seen at least ten times. This chain joins TRBV7-2 and TRBJ1-6, with 7 bases fitting TRBD1. V was clipped by 5 bases and J by 5 bases; unmatched bases: 6. Germline CDR1 reads SGHTA; CDR2 reads FQGNSA. There are 15 residues in the CDR3. The CDR3 sequence: CASSRRTGHNSPLHF. CDR3 nucleotide sequence: TGTGCCAGCAGCCGCCGGACAGGACATAATTCACCCCTCCACTTT. Using reference TRBV7-2 and TRBJ1-6 for the parts outside the CDR3, the full variable domain is GAGVSQSPSNKVTEKGKDVELRCDPISGHTALYWYRQSLGQGLEFLIYFQGNSAPDKSGLPSDRFSAERTGGSVSTLTIQRTQQEDSAVYLCASSRRTGHNSPLHFGNGTRLTVT.